The 4 T cell receptor beta chains reported below all come from one sample, sequenced in a study of cytomegalovirus exposure and HLA in healthy donors. The PCR had 60 Vbeta and 13 Jbeta primers. The repertoire was sequenced with immunoSEQ multiplex PCR; TCRdb's copy has only in-frame clones and lacks some. The repertoire holds around 150,000 clones, with roughly 80% as singletons. The specimen was PBMCs. Receptors were obtained from a man aged 30 to 39 in good health and CMV-seropositive.

In its sample, this clone was seen a few times. The chain employs TRBV19 and TRBJ1-1; D is uncertain. CDR1 LNHDA and CDR2 SQIVND come from the germline V gene (reference sequence). The CDR3 has 15 amino acids. Trimming cost V 2 bases and J 3 bases, with 13 bases left between them. In DNA form, the CDR3 reads TGTGCCAGTAGTATAAGTCAGGCTGTGGACACTGAAGCTTTCTTT. Its translation: CASSISQAVDTEAFF.

The CDR3 spells CATSRDVQGAREAFF. CDR3 in DNA: TGTGCCACCAGCAGAGACGTACAGGGGGCGCGGGAAGCTTTCTTT. The rearrangement joins TRBV15 to TRBJ1-1, with 9 bases identical to TRBD1. Germline V gene data show CDR1 as LNHNV and CDR2 as YYDKDF (reference sequence). The CDR3 loop spans 15 amino acids. V shed 0 bases, J shed 8 bases, and the junction held 7 bases outside the gene matches.

This clone was seen a single time. The V gene is TRBV7-2, the J gene TRBJ2-1; the match to TRBD1 covers 9 bases. Germline loops: CDR1 SGHTA, CDR2 FQGNSA. The length of the CDR3 is 14 residues. V shed 5 bases, J shed 6 bases, and the junction held 5 bases outside the gene matches. The CDR3 protein is CASSPRTGVNEQFF. For the CDR3, the DNA is TGTGCCAGCAGCCCGCGGACAGGGGTCAATGAGCAGTTCTTC.

The V call is TRBV6-5, the J call TRBJ2-7; 7 bases map to TRBD1. CDR3 length: 12 amino acids. Germline V gene data show CDR1 as MNHEY and CDR2 as SVGAGI. With 6 bases clipped from V and 4 bases from J, the junction kept 3 bases outside the gene matches. CDR3 sequence reads: CASSRDSYEQYF. CDR3 DNA: TGTGCCAGCAGCCGGGACAGTTACGAGCAGTACTTC.